These 2 T cell receptor beta chains came from one sample sequenced in a study of graft-versus-host responses after intestinal transplantation. Assay: immunoSEQ multiplex PCR; the TCRdb copy retains only in-frame clones and omits some. Among about 120,000 clones, around nine tenths were seen once, and the ten largest hold approximately 0.18%. The antigens for these receptors are not known. The sample in question was unstimulated CD4+ T cells sorted from spleen or lymph node cells, obtained before intestinal transplant. These receptor sequences come from a human donor who received an intestinal transplant.

This clone was counted a single time. CDR3 sequence reads: CASSLASSYNSPLHF. CDR3 coding DNA: TGCGCCAGCAGCTTGGCGAGCTCCTATAATTCACCCCTCCACTTT. The gene calls are TRBV5-1 and TRBJ1-6, with D unclear. V lost 0 bases to trimming and J lost 0 bases, with 4 bases between them. Germline lookup yields CDR1 SGHRS and CDR2 YFSETQ. This CDR3 region has 15 residues.

The rearrangement joins TRBV27 to TRBJ1-6; no clear D. The CDR3 has 13 amino acids. V lost 5 bases to trimming and J lost 7 bases, with 9 bases between them. The germline CDR1 and CDR2 sequences are MNHEY and SMNVEV (reference sequence). The CDR3 reads CASSVGRNSPLHF. The CDR3 DNA sequence: TGTGCCAGCAGTGTGGGGAGGAATTCACCCCTCCACTTT.